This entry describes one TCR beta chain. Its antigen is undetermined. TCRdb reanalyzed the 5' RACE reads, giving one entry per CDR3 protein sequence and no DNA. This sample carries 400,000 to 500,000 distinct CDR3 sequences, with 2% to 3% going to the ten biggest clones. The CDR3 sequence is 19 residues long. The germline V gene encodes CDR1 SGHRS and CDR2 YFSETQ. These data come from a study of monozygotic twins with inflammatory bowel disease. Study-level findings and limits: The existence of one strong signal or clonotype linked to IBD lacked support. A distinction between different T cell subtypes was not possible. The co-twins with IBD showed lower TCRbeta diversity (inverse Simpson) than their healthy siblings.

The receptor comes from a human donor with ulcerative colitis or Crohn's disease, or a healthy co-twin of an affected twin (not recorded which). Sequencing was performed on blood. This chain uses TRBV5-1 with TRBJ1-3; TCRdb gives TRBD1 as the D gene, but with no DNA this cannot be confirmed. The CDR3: CASSLAVGQGRTGGNTIYF.